A selection of T cell receptor beta chains follows, all from one sample in a study of technical replicates of blood from several donors. Method: immunoSEQ multiplex PCR; TCRdb's copy keeps in-frame clones and lacks some. The profile shows roughly 69,000 clones, around 84% of them singletons. The sample consisted of PBMCs. The origin of the receptors is a human donor in good health. Some clones in this sample may be carry-over from other donors' samples. Each CDR3 is given with its conserved first and last residue. D genes are given only for firm matches. A row's size may be missing; if present it is once, few, many or a size class.

cdr3_aa: CASSSPGTSGGGTDTQYF
cdr3_nt: TGCGCCAGCAGTTCTCCCGGGACTAGCGGGGGGGGCACAGATACGCAGTATTTT
j_call: TRBJ2-3
clone_size: NA
d_call: TRBD2
v_call: TRBV5-1

cdr3_aa: CSAGGGWNEQFF
cdr3_nt: TGCAGCGCTGGGGGCGGTTGGAATGAGCAGTTCTTC
j_call: TRBJ2-1
clone_size: few
d_call: NA
v_call: TRBV29-1

cdr3_aa: CASSRDRGHNEQFF
cdr3_nt: TGTGCCAGCAGCCGGGACAGGGGACACAATGAGCAGTTCTTC
j_call: TRBJ2-1
clone_size: NA
d_call: TRBD1
v_call: TRBV2

cdr3_aa: CASSPGFRGAGNTIYF
cdr3_nt: TGCGCCAGCAGCCCTGGTTTCAGGGGAGCCGGAAACACCATATATTTT
j_call: TRBJ1-3
clone_size: NA
d_call: NA
v_call: TRBV5-1

cdr3_aa: CASRHGTGANYGYTF
cdr3_nt: TGTGCCAGCAGGCATGGGACAGGAGCTAACTATGGCTACACCTTC
j_call: TRBJ1-2
clone_size: NA
d_call: TRBD1
v_call: TRBV9

cdr3_aa: CASSPQGAGPQHF
cdr3_nt: TGCGCCAGCAGCCCACAGGGGGCCGGGCCCCAGCATTTT
j_call: TRBJ1-5
clone_size: NA
d_call: TRBD1
v_call: TRBV4-1

cdr3_aa: CASSPGTGTGNTIYF
cdr3_nt: TGTGCCAGCAGTCCCGGGACAGGGACTGGAAACACCATATATTTT
j_call: TRBJ1-3
clone_size: NA
d_call: TRBD1
v_call: TRBV2

cdr3_aa: CASSFSPGGTEAFF
cdr3_nt: TGTGCCAGCAGCTTCAGCCCAGGGGGAACTGAAGCTTTCTTT
j_call: TRBJ1-1
clone_size: NA
d_call: TRBD1
v_call: TRBV5-6

cdr3_aa: CASSQERSGGDGYNEQFF
cdr3_nt: TGCGCCAGCAGCCAAGAAAGGAGCGGGGGGGACGGCTACAATGAGCAGTTCTTC
j_call: TRBJ2-1
clone_size: NA
d_call: TRBD2
v_call: TRBV4-3

cdr3_aa: CASSGWSYEQYF
cdr3_nt: TGTGCCAGCAGTGGGTGGAGTTACGAGCAGTACTTC
j_call: TRBJ2-7
clone_size: few
d_call: NA
v_call: TRBV2

cdr3_aa: CASSHSPTSGSYEQYF
cdr3_nt: TGCGCCAGCAGCCATTCACCCACTAGCGGGAGTTACGAGCAGTACTTC
j_call: TRBJ2-7
clone_size: NA
d_call: TRBD2
v_call: TRBV4-3

cdr3_aa: CASSVVAWGGNYGYTF
cdr3_nt: TGTGCCAGCAGCGTAGTCGCCTGGGGGGGGAACTATGGCTACACCTTC
j_call: TRBJ1-2
clone_size: NA
d_call: NA
v_call: TRBV9

cdr3_aa: CASSPLRDRGGETQYF
cdr3_nt: TGTGCCAGCTCACCACTCCGGGACAGGGGCGGCGAGACCCAGTACTTC
j_call: TRBJ2-5
clone_size: NA
d_call: TRBD1
v_call: TRBV18

cdr3_aa: CASSPGPRAAEKLFF
cdr3_nt: TGTGCCAGCAGCCCTGGACCCAGGGCGGCTGAAAAACTGTTTTTT
j_call: TRBJ1-4
clone_size: once
d_call: NA
v_call: TRBV7-2

cdr3_aa: CASSLGRGAGYSTDTQYF
cdr3_nt: TGTGCCAGCAGCTTGGGAAGGGGCGCGGGGTATAGCACAGATACGCAGTATTTT
j_call: TRBJ2-3
clone_size: NA
d_call: NA
v_call: TRBV11-2

cdr3_aa: CASSSPGLGVNEQFF
cdr3_nt: TGTGCCAGCAGCTCCCCGGGACTAGGCGTGAATGAGCAGTTCTTC
j_call: TRBJ2-1
clone_size: NA
d_call: TRBD2
v_call: TRBV5-4

cdr3_aa: CASSHVNRFEAFF
cdr3_nt: TGTGCCAGCAGCCACGTGAACAGGTTTGAAGCTTTCTTT
j_call: TRBJ1-1
clone_size: once
d_call: NA
v_call: TRBV14

cdr3_aa: CASSIGVGHNTGELFF
cdr3_nt: TGTGCCAGTAGTATAGGGGTGGGACATAACACCGGGGAGCTGTTTTTT
j_call: TRBJ2-2
clone_size: few
d_call: NA
v_call: TRBV19

cdr3_aa: CASSRRCAGGAYEQYF
cdr3_nt: TGTGCCAGCAGCAGACGGTGCGCGGGAGGCGCCTACGAGCAGTACTTC
j_call: TRBJ2-7
clone_size: few
d_call: NA
v_call: TRBV21-1

cdr3_aa: CASSLWTSNSPLHF
cdr3_nt: TGTGCCAGCAGCTTATGGACTTCCAATTCACCCCTCCACTTT
j_call: TRBJ1-6
clone_size: few
d_call: NA
v_call: TRBV7-2

cdr3_aa: CAISDPWDRKEKLFF
cdr3_nt: TGTGCCATCAGTGATCCTTGGGACAGGAAAGAAAAACTGTTTTTT
j_call: TRBJ1-4
clone_size: NA
d_call: TRBD1
v_call: TRBV10-3

cdr3_aa: CASRGGVGQNIQYF
cdr3_nt: TGTGCCAGCAGGGGGGGGGTCGGGCAAAACATTCAGTACTTC
j_call: TRBJ2-4
clone_size: NA
d_call: TRBD2
v_call: TRBV27

cdr3_aa: CASSPTRGGPGETQYF
cdr3_nt: TGTGCCAGCAGCCCAACTCGGGGGGGGCCCGGGGAGACCCAGTACTTC
j_call: TRBJ2-5
clone_size: NA
d_call: TRBD2
v_call: TRBV7-7

cdr3_aa: CASSPAGRADEAFF
cdr3_nt: TGTGCCAGCAGCCCGGCAGGCAGGGCGGATGAAGCTTTCTTT
j_call: TRBJ1-1
clone_size: NA
d_call: NA
v_call: TRBV7-2

cdr3_aa: CASSKKGAGELFF
cdr3_nt: TGTGCCAGCAGTAAAAAGGGGGCCGGGGAGCTGTTTTTT
j_call: TRBJ2-2
clone_size: NA
d_call: NA
v_call: TRBV6-5

cdr3_aa: CASSLGARELFF
cdr3_nt: TGTGCCAGCAGCTTGGGGGCCCGGGAGCTGTTTTTT
j_call: TRBJ2-2
clone_size: NA
d_call: NA
v_call: TRBV5-4

cdr3_aa: CASSERTGSGNTIYF
cdr3_nt: TGTGCCAGCAGTGAAAGGACAGGCTCTGGAAACACCATATATTTT
j_call: TRBJ1-3
clone_size: NA
d_call: TRBD1
v_call: TRBV2

cdr3_aa: CASSLGSSTEAFF
cdr3_nt: TGTGCCAGCAGCTTAGGGTCCAGCACTGAAGCTTTCTTT
j_call: TRBJ1-1
clone_size: NA
d_call: NA
v_call: TRBV7-6

cdr3_aa: CASSQDSRGLGVGGYTF
cdr3_nt: TGCGCCAGCAGCCAAGATTCGCGGGGGCTTGGGGTAGGCGGCTACACCTTC
j_call: TRBJ1-2
clone_size: NA
d_call: NA
v_call: TRBV4-3

cdr3_aa: CASSEGRGVEQYF
cdr3_nt: TGTGCCAGCAGTGAAGGGCGGGGTGTCGAGCAGTACTTC
j_call: TRBJ2-7
clone_size: NA
d_call: NA
v_call: TRBV2

cdr3_aa: CASGKGGDQPQHF
cdr3_nt: TGTGCCAGCGGTAAGGGGGGGGATCAGCCCCAGCATTTT
j_call: TRBJ1-5
clone_size: NA
d_call: NA
v_call: TRBV7-2

cdr3_aa: CASSPRSASGAPQETQYF
cdr3_nt: TGTGCCAGCAGCCCACGATCGGCTAGCGGGGCCCCGCAAGAGACCCAGTACTTC
j_call: TRBJ2-5
clone_size: NA
d_call: TRBD2
v_call: TRBV4-2

cdr3_aa: CASRDRGPQPQHF
cdr3_nt: TGTGCCAGCAGGGACAGGGGGCCTCAGCCCCAGCATTTT
j_call: TRBJ1-5
clone_size: NA
d_call: TRBD1
v_call: TRBV2

cdr3_aa: CASSYGISGAYEQYF
cdr3_nt: TGTGCCAGCAGTTACGGTATTAGCGGGGCCTACGAGCAGTACTTC
j_call: TRBJ2-7
clone_size: NA
d_call: TRBD2
v_call: TRBV6-5

cdr3_aa: CASSQDPGGSTEAFF
cdr3_nt: TGTGCCAGCAGCCAAGATCCCGGGGGGAGCACTGAAGCTTTCTTT
j_call: TRBJ1-1
clone_size: many
d_call: NA
v_call: TRBV4-2

cdr3_aa: CSVAVGRNTGELFF
cdr3_nt: TGCAGCGTTGCGGTCGGTCGAAACACCGGGGAGCTGTTTTTT
j_call: TRBJ2-2
clone_size: NA
d_call: NA
v_call: TRBV29-1

cdr3_aa: CASLESQGREQYF
cdr3_nt: TGTGCCAGCTTGGAGTCACAGGGCCGCGAGCAGTACTTC
j_call: TRBJ2-7
clone_size: NA
d_call: NA
v_call: TRBV6-6

cdr3_aa: CASSLLGGSSYEQYF
cdr3_nt: TGTGCCAGCAGTTTACTTGGTGGGAGCTCCTACGAGCAGTACTTC
j_call: TRBJ2-7
clone_size: NA
d_call: NA
v_call: TRBV27

cdr3_aa: CASSPDIITYEQYF
cdr3_nt: TGTGCCAGCAGCCCCGACATAATTACCTACGAGCAGTACTTC
j_call: TRBJ2-7
clone_size: few
d_call: NA
v_call: TRBV7-8

cdr3_aa: CSVDSLQRTNYGYTF
cdr3_nt: TGCAGCGTTGACTCTCTACAGAGAACTAACTATGGCTACACCTTC
j_call: TRBJ1-2
clone_size: NA
d_call: NA
v_call: TRBV29-1

cdr3_aa: CAISGSGTGTKHPSPYPSTDTQYF
cdr3_nt: TGTGCCATCAGTGGGTCCGGGACAGGGACGAAACACCCCAGCCCATACCCTAGCACAGATACGCAGTATTTT
j_call: TRBJ2-3
clone_size: NA
d_call: TRBD1
v_call: TRBV10-3

cdr3_aa: CASSHSGGGSISYTF
cdr3_nt: TGCGCCAGCAGCCACTCGGGGGGGGGCTCGATCAGCTACACCTTC
j_call: TRBJ1-2
clone_size: NA
d_call: NA
v_call: TRBV4-3

cdr3_aa: CASASGGVNSYEQYF
cdr3_nt: TGCGCCAGCGCTAGCGGGGGGGTCAACTCCTACGAGCAGTACTTC
j_call: TRBJ2-7
clone_size: NA
d_call: TRBD2
v_call: TRBV5-1

cdr3_aa: CASSLGQSSYNEQFF
cdr3_nt: TGTGCCAGCAGCCTAGGACAGAGCTCCTACAATGAGCAGTTCTTC
j_call: TRBJ2-1
clone_size: NA
d_call: NA
v_call: TRBV9

cdr3_aa: CAWSVQGSGNTIYF
cdr3_nt: TGTGCCTGGAGTGTACAGGGTAGTGGAAACACCATATATTTT
j_call: TRBJ1-3
clone_size: once
d_call: NA
v_call: TRBV30

cdr3_aa: CASSVRAGGSNEQFF
cdr3_nt: TGTGCCAGCAGCGTCCGAGCGGGAGGGTCCAATGAGCAGTTCTTC
j_call: TRBJ2-1
clone_size: NA
d_call: TRBD2
v_call: TRBV9

cdr3_aa: CASSTGGLRLVTEAFF
cdr3_nt: TGTGCCAGCAGCACAGGGGGATTAAGGTTGGTCACTGAAGCTTTCTTT
j_call: TRBJ1-1
clone_size: NA
d_call: TRBD1
v_call: TRBV27

cdr3_aa: CASSTDRIYEQYF
cdr3_nt: TGTGCCAGCAGCACCGACAGGATCTACGAGCAGTACTTC
j_call: TRBJ2-7
clone_size: NA
d_call: NA
v_call: TRBV21-1

cdr3_aa: CATSRDSGNGNEQFF
cdr3_nt: TGTGCCACCAGCAGAGATAGCGGGAACGGCAATGAGCAGTTCTTC
j_call: TRBJ2-1
clone_size: NA
d_call: TRBD2
v_call: TRBV15